Listed below are T cell receptor beta chains from one sample, sequenced in a study of T cell responses to AZD1222 COVID-19 vaccine. Data came from immunoSEQ multiplex PCR; TCRdb stores just in-frame clones and leaves some out. The table shows roughly 100,000 clones, with 84% occurring only once. The sequences come from peripheral blood, collected on day 0 of AZD1222 vaccination. The receptors come from an adult in good health. The CDR3 runs from the conserved cysteine through the conserved F or W. A D gene is named only where the DNA matches it firmly. Clone size appears in some rows only: once, few, many, or a class for an expanded clone.

V	size	D	J	DNA	CDR3
TRBV2	-	-	TRBJ2-7	TGTGCCAGCAGTGAAGGCCCGAGCTACGAGCAGTACTTC	CASSEGPSYEQYF
TRBV6-1	-	-	TRBJ2-1	TGTGCCAGCAGTGAATCTGGGGCACGGTACAATGAGCAGTTCTTC	CASSESGARYNEQFF
TRBV7-2	-	-	TRBJ2-1	TGTGCCAGCAGCCAGGGAGTTAGCTTAGGCAATGAGCAGTTCTTC	CASSQGVSLGNEQFF
TRBV20-1	-	-	TRBJ1-1	TGCAGTGCTAGTGCGCAGGAGGGTACTGAAGCTTTCTTT	CSASAQEGTEAFF
TRBV7-8	-	-	TRBJ2-7	TGTGCCAGCAGCTTAATCGACGAGCAGTACTTC	CASSLIDEQYF
TRBV6-5	once	TRBD2	TRBJ2-7	TGTGCCAGCAGTTACGGGACTACCTACGAGCAGTACTTC	CASSYGTTYEQYF
TRBV13	-	TRBD2	TRBJ2-1	TGTGCCAGCAGCTTAGGCCGGGGGGGCGTCTATGAGCAGTTCTTC	CASSLGRGGVYEQFF
TRBV11-3	-	TRBD1	TRBJ2-2	TGTGCCAGCAGCCCGACAGGGCGGTTCGCCGGGGAGCTGTTTTTT	CASSPTGRFAGELFF
TRBV29-1	few	-	TRBJ2-7	TGCAGCGTTGAATACCCGTCCCGGCAGGGTCGGTACGAGCAGTACTTC	CSVEYPSRQGRYEQYF
TRBV2	-	TRBD2	TRBJ2-2	TGTGCCAGCAGTGATCACGCGGGGGGTACCGGGGAGCTGTTTTTT	CASSDHAGGTGELFF
TRBV5-6	few	-	TRBJ2-2	TGTGCCAGCAGCTTCTCCCAGGGGTCGAACACCGGGGAGCTGTTTTTT	CASSFSQGSNTGELFF
TRBV19	-	-	TRBJ2-1	TGTGCCAGTAGTATAGATACTAGCTCCTACAATGAGCAGTTCTTC	CASSIDTSSYNEQFF
TRBV6-5	-	-	TRBJ1-4	TGTGCCAGCAGTTACTCGGAAAGGGGGGAAAAACTGTTTTTT	CASSYSERGEKLFF
TRBV19	-	-	TRBJ2-7	TGTGCCAGTAGTGAGGGACATGCTGGGGTGCAGTACTTC	CASSEGHAGVQYF
TRBV18	-	TRBD1	TRBJ2-7	TGTGCCAGCTCAGAGGGGACAGGTCACTCCTACGAGCAGTACTTC	CASSEGTGHSYEQYF
TRBV7-2	-	-	TRBJ1-3	TGTGCCAGCAGCCCCGGACTGGATAACACCATATATTTT	CASSPGLDNTIYF
TRBV10-3	once	-	TRBJ1-1	TGTGCCATCAAGGAGGCGGGGCAGAACACTGAAGCTTTCTTT	CAIKEAGQNTEAFF
TRBV19	-	TRBD2	TRBJ2-7	TGTGCCAGTAGTATAGTAGCTAGCGGGAGAGCCGAGCAGTACTTC	CASSIVASGRAEQYF
TRBV18	-	-	TRBJ1-1	TGTGCCAGCTCACCGGGGATTGACACTGAAGCTTTCTTT	CASSPGIDTEAFF
TRBV27	few	-	TRBJ1-2	TGTGCCAGCAGGAGTGACCGCTATGGCTACACCTTC	CASRSDRYGYTF
TRBV5-1	-	-	TRBJ2-2	TGCGCCAGCAGCTTGAGGCAGGCGAACACCGGGGAGCTGTTTTTT	CASSLRQANTGELFF
TRBV4-1	-	-	TRBJ1-4	TGCGCCAGCAGCCAAGATCCCCGGGACGGCCGGAAGGGAAATGAAAAACTGTTTTTT	CASSQDPRDGRKGNEKLFF
TRBV7-6	-	TRBD1	TRBJ2-1	TGTGCCAGCAGCTTAGCGAGGGGGCAGTCCTACAATGAGCAGTTCTTC	CASSLARGQSYNEQFF
TRBV5-8	once	-	TRBJ2-7	TGTGCCGGACCGCCGAAGGACCCCGGATCTTCCTACGAGCAGTACTTC	CAGPPKDPGSSYEQYF
TRBV28	-	-	TRBJ2-3	TGTGCCAGCAGTTTAGGGCCGGAGAATGTGGATACGCAGTATTTT	CASSLGPENVDTQYF
TRBV5-8	-	-	TRBJ1-5	TGTGCCAGCAGCTTGGAGGGTCCGCCCCAGCATTTT	CASSLEGPPQHF
TRBV19	-	-	TRBJ1-6	TGTGCCAGCTCCATACCCGAAAGGAATTCACCCCTCCACTTT	CASSIPERNSPLHF
TRBV10-2	-	-	TRBJ2-1	TGCGCCAGCAGTGAGGTTGCTACGGCCGGTGAGCAGTTCTTC	CASSEVATAGEQFF
TRBV7-9	-	-	TRBJ1-6	TGTGCCAGCAGCTCCCAGGCCGGGAACCCAGGACCCCTCCACTTT	CASSSQAGNPGPLHF
TRBV13	-	-	TRBJ1-3	TGTGCCAGCAGCTTAGCCCGGGACCACTCTGGAAACACCATATATTTT	CASSLARDHSGNTIYF
TRBV7-2	-	-	TRBJ1-1	TGTGCCAGCAGCTTAGGGGGCTCGATAGAGGGAGCTTTCTTT	CASSLGGSIEGAFF
TRBV19	few	TRBD2	TRBJ2-1	TGTGCCAGTAGTACCGGGACTAGCGGCTACAATGAGCAGTTCTTC	CASSTGTSGYNEQFF
TRBV5-1	-	-	TRBJ2-3	TGCGCCAGCGTCCGGGACAACACCTTCACAGATACGCAGTATTTT	CASVRDNTFTDTQYF
TRBV5-6	-	-	TRBJ2-2	TGTGCCAGCAGTGTAGGGGACCTAGCCGGGGAGCTGTTTTTT	CASSVGDLAGELFF
TRBV7-9	-	TRBD1	TRBJ2-5	TGTGCCAGCAGCTCCACAGGGGGCGAAGAGACCCAGTACTTC	CASSSTGGEETQYF
TRBV7-2	once	-	TRBJ2-3	TGTGCCAGCAGCCCTAGGGCCCAGGGTGCAGATACGCAGTATTTT	CASSPRAQGADTQYF
TRBV11-2	-	-	TRBJ1-3	TGTGCCAGCAGCTCACGACTGAGCTCTGGAAACACCATATATTTT	CASSSRLSSGNTIYF
TRBV7-6	-	TRBD1	TRBJ2-1	TGTGCCAGCAGCTTGGGAGATCTAGACAGGGTCGTTATGGGAAACTCCTACAATGAGCAGTTCTTC	CASSLGDLDRVVMGNSYNEQFF
TRBV3-1/TRBV3-2	-	-	TRBJ2-1	TGTGCCAGCAGCCAAGTAGGTCTAACGAACAATGAGCAGTTCTTC	CASSQVGLTNNEQFF
TRBV6-5	-	-	TRBJ2-7	TGTGCCAGCAGCACTAACAGAGGATACGAGCAGTACTTC	CASSTNRGYEQYF
TRBV14	-	TRBD1	TRBJ2-7	TGTGCCAGCAGCCTCCGGGACAGGGCCTACGAGCAGTACTTC	CASSLRDRAYEQYF
TRBV19	-	TRBD1	TRBJ2-7	TGTGCCAGTAGCAGGGACAGACACTACGAGCAGTACTTC	CASSRDRHYEQYF